Sequencing of this T cell receptor beta chain was carried out in a study of cytomegalovirus exposure and HLA in healthy donors. Study-wide results and caveats: It has been reported that TCR beta sequences accurately predicted the HLA-A and HLA-B alleles of most subjects. It was reported in a later analysis that an Asian-associated ancestry cluster showed fewer N-insertions than the roughly 660-donor mean.

The CDR3 has 15 amino acids. Trimming removed 3 bases at V and 1 base at J, with 10 bases between. In germline, CDR1 is SNHLY, CDR2 FYNNEI. The PCR had 60 Vbeta and 13 Jbeta primers. TCRdb's table, derived via immunoSEQ multiplex PCR, lists solely in-frame clones and lacks some. The sample holds over 75,000 clones, around 59% seen once. On this clone: Its matching antigen is unknown.

Donors in the study were healthy people who gave bone marrow. The chain joins TRBV2 to TRBJ2-1, with a weak D call TRBD2 (5 bases). This receptor was obtained from a human donor in good health. Sequenced: PBMCs. CDR3 loop: CASSEGPGSYNEQFF. The CDR3 nucleotides read TGTGCCAGCAGTGAGGGCCCGGGGTCCTACAATGAGCAGTTCTTC.